These T cell receptor beta chains were read from a single sample in a study of human T cells and chemical hapten exposure. MiXCR was run by TCRdb on the RACE reads, yielding one entry per CDR3 protein. The sample contains around 300,000 distinct CDR3 sequences, around 7% of which appear only once. This material consisted of whole blood, taken in connection with sensitization to the hapten diphenylcyclopropenone (DPC). The receptors come from a woman aged 18-35 years with alopecia areata. Some clones in this sample may be carry-over from other donors' samples. CDR3s include the opening cysteine and the closing phenylalanine or tryptophan. Rows may omit the clone size; those that give it use once, few, many or a size class.

abundance: -
v_gene: TRBV20-1
CDR3aa: CSARESAQQETQYF

abundance: many
v_gene: TRBV20-1
CDR3aa: CSARAIPGHLTYNEQFF

abundance: few
v_gene: TRBV20-1
CDR3aa: CSASGGASLSEQFF

abundance: many
v_gene: TRBV7-2
CDR3aa: CASSFLRGPGEQYF

abundance: few
v_gene: TRBV6-5
CDR3aa: CASSYSVDYNEQFF

abundance: -
v_gene: TRBV5-6
CDR3aa: CASSFGFADTEAFF

abundance: many
v_gene: TRBV12-3/TRBV12-4
CDR3aa: CASSPRGLNTGELFF

abundance: -
v_gene: TRBV7-6
CDR3aa: CASSWEPGQGAQSSYEQYF

abundance: few
v_gene: TRBV6-5
CDR3aa: CASHRTSDGDEQYF

abundance: few
v_gene: TRBV29-1
CDR3aa: CSVAGQGGEKLFF

abundance: many
v_gene: TRBV7-2
CDR3aa: CASHGPWGGNNEQFF

abundance: few
v_gene: TRBV27
CDR3aa: CASRDPGNYGYTF

abundance: -
v_gene: TRBV20-1
CDR3aa: CSAGRLAVGGADTQYF

abundance: few
v_gene: TRBV5-5
CDR3aa: CASGVRDRGFRVGQNTEAFF

abundance: -
v_gene: TRBV13
CDR3aa: CASSPGGGRGHSPLHF

abundance: many
v_gene: TRBV24-1
CDR3aa: CATSEGRDSYTDTQYF

abundance: few
v_gene: TRBV6-2/TRBV6-3
CDR3aa: CASSRRNSGNTIYF

abundance: many
v_gene: TRBV7-8
CDR3aa: CASSLVSLATEAFF

abundance: few
v_gene: TRBV6-5
CDR3aa: CASSFDQFPSGGAADTQYF

abundance: many
v_gene: TRBV10-3
CDR3aa: CAISEEDTQYF

abundance: -
v_gene: TRBV15
CDR3aa: CATSRGGTSADTQYF

abundance: few
v_gene: TRBV12-3/TRBV12-4
CDR3aa: CASKEGDEQYF

abundance: many
v_gene: TRBV12-3/TRBV12-4
CDR3aa: CASSFTDRESNYGYTF

abundance: few
v_gene: TRBV29-1
CDR3aa: CSAQLSPVSQDNEQFF

abundance: many
v_gene: TRBV28
CDR3aa: CASSLLGPDTQYF

abundance: -
v_gene: TRBV12-3/TRBV12-4
CDR3aa: CASQMNTEAFF

abundance: few
v_gene: TRBV9
CDR3aa: CASSVVGTPGEQFF

abundance: few
v_gene: TRBV5-5
CDR3aa: CASSFIPGTGDNQPQHF

abundance: few
v_gene: TRBV29-1
CDR3aa: CSVKTGAATDTQYF

abundance: few
v_gene: TRBV24-1
CDR3aa: CATSDSDRGWVDEQFF

abundance: once
v_gene: TRBV14
CDR3aa: CASSQQTDSPYGYTF

abundance: few
v_gene: TRBV20-1
CDR3aa: CSASEGNNYGYTF

abundance: -
v_gene: TRBV10-3
CDR3aa: CAIRTTSGVYNEQFF

abundance: -
v_gene: TRBV11-2
CDR3aa: CASSSRQGQVEKLFF

abundance: -
v_gene: TRBV11-2
CDR3aa: CASRPPGLLNTEAFF

abundance: many
v_gene: TRBV12-3/TRBV12-4
CDR3aa: CASSAGQGYGYTF

abundance: -
v_gene: TRBV6-4
CDR3aa: CASSDTLGRSTQYF

abundance: -
v_gene: TRBV12-3/TRBV12-4
CDR3aa: CASSLFPGGWNTEAFF

abundance: -
v_gene: TRBV5-1
CDR3aa: CASSLGIGRGQPQHF

abundance: -
v_gene: TRBV4-1
CDR3aa: CASSQGVFFRRGDSYNSPLHF

abundance: few
v_gene: TRBV7-3
CDR3aa: CASSPSAWKGMDEQFF

abundance: few
v_gene: TRBV5-4
CDR3aa: CASSLSRGSNTEAFF

abundance: -
v_gene: TRBV6-5
CDR3aa: CASRSQGGTIYF

abundance: few
v_gene: TRBV7-2
CDR3aa: CASSLENGVGYTF

abundance: few
v_gene: TRBV11-3
CDR3aa: CASSLAASGNTIYF

abundance: -
v_gene: TRBV4-1
CDR3aa: CASSQDRQLADTQYF

abundance: many
v_gene: TRBV3-1
CDR3aa: CASSRLAGGTDTQYF

abundance: many
v_gene: TRBV4-1
CDR3aa: CASSQDITVQETQYF

abundance: -
v_gene: TRBV18
CDR3aa: CASSPPPEGKPGELFF

abundance: few
v_gene: TRBV3-1
CDR3aa: CASSQTTQNGGPDTGELFF

abundance: many
v_gene: TRBV12-3/TRBV12-4
CDR3aa: CASSIKTGGNEQFF

abundance: -
v_gene: TRBV10-3
CDR3aa: CAISESSAIYEQYF

abundance: -
v_gene: TRBV18
CDR3aa: CASSPAEGASPLHF

abundance: many
v_gene: TRBV2
CDR3aa: CASSVSVEETQYF

abundance: many
v_gene: TRBV20-1
CDR3aa: CSARDPSSTDTQYF